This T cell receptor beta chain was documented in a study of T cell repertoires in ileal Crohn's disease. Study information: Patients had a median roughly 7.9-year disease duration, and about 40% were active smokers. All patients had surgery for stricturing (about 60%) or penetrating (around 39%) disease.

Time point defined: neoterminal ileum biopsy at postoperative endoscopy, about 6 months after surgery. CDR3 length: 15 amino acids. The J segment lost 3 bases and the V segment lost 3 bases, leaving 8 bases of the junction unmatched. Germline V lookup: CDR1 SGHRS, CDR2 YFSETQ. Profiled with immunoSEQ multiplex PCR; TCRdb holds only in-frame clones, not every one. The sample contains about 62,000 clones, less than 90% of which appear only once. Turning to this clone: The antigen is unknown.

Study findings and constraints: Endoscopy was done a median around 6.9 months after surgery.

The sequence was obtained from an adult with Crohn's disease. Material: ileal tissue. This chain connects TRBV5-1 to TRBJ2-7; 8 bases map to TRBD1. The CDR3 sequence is CASSSPRDRHYEQYF. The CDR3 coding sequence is TGCGCCAGCAGCTCACCACGGGACAGGCACTACGAGCAGTACTTC. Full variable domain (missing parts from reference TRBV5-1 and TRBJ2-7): KAGVTQTPRYLIKTRGQQVTLSCSPISGHRSVSWYQQTPGQGLQFLFEYFSETQRNKGNFPGRFSGRQFSNSRSEMNVSTLELGDSALYLCASSSPRDRHYEQYFGPGTRLTVT.